This is a list of T cell receptor beta chains from one sample in a study of PD-1 blockade in classical Hodgkin lymphoma. Clones were read by immunoSEQ multiplex PCR, and TCRdb kept only the in-frame ones, dropping some. The sample consists of 8,000 to 10,000 clones, approximately 81% of them appearing once. The source material was CD4+ T cells from blood, sampled before the fourth cycle of nivolumab. The receptors derive from a human donor with classical Hodgkin lymphoma. CDR3s include the opening cysteine and the closing phenylalanine or tryptophan. Fields, in order: V gene, clone size, D gene, J gene, CDR3 DNA, CDR3 protein. A D gene is named only where the DNA matches it firmly. Clone sizes are given selectively: once, few, many, or a class where the clone is expanded.

v_gene: TRBV5-1; abundance: .; d_gene: TRBD1; j_gene: TRBJ2-2; CDR3nt: TGCGCCAGCAAGTGGGACAGTGGTTCCCCGAACACCGGGGAGCTGTTTTTT; CDR3aa: CASKWDSGSPNTGELFF
v_gene: TRBV7-2; abundance: .; d_gene: .; j_gene: TRBJ1-4; CDR3nt: TGTGCCAGCAGCTTATCCGGGATTGGGGGGGAAAAACTGTTTTTT; CDR3aa: CASSLSGIGGEKLFF
v_gene: TRBV15; abundance: few; d_gene: TRBD1; j_gene: TRBJ1-2; CDR3nt: TGTGCCACCAGCAGAGATAGGACAGGGGACGGCTACACCTTC; CDR3aa: CATSRDRTGDGYTF
v_gene: TRBV7-2; abundance: .; d_gene: .; j_gene: TRBJ2-1; CDR3nt: TGTGCCAGCAGCTTCGCCGGAGGCACCTACAATGAGCAGTTCTTC; CDR3aa: CASSFAGGTYNEQFF
v_gene: TRBV9; abundance: few; d_gene: .; j_gene: TRBJ2-3; CDR3nt: TGTGCCAGCAGCGTAGCCGCCAGCAGGCCCGGCACAGATACGCAGTATTTT; CDR3aa: CASSVAASRPGTDTQYF
v_gene: TRBV9; abundance: .; d_gene: .; j_gene: TRBJ1-2; CDR3nt: TGTGCCAGCAGCGTAGGGAGAACCTACACCTTC; CDR3aa: CASSVGRTYTF
v_gene: TRBV11-2; abundance: .; d_gene: .; j_gene: TRBJ2-5; CDR3nt: TGTGCCAGCAGCTCCTCCGGGGGGCCTGGGGAGACCCAGTACTTC; CDR3aa: CASSSSGGPGETQYF
v_gene: TRBV18; abundance: .; d_gene: .; j_gene: TRBJ1-6; CDR3nt: TGTGCCAGCTCGCCCGATCAGGGACGTGGTAATTCACCCCTCCACTTT; CDR3aa: CASSPDQGRGNSPLHF
v_gene: TRBV6-6; abundance: .; d_gene: .; j_gene: TRBJ2-5; CDR3nt: TGTGCCAGCAGGGCCTCCGGCTTCGAAGAGACCCAGTACTTC; CDR3aa: CASRASGFEETQYF
v_gene: TRBV7-2; abundance: .; d_gene: .; j_gene: TRBJ1-2; CDR3nt: TGTGCCAGCAGCTTAGCAGATTTCGGGGGCTACACCTTC; CDR3aa: CASSLADFGGYTF
v_gene: TRBV5-6; abundance: .; d_gene: .; j_gene: TRBJ2-7; CDR3nt: TGTGCCAGCAGCTTGGTAGGGAGGGGGTACGAGCAGTACTTC; CDR3aa: CASSLVGRGYEQYF
v_gene: TRBV5-1; abundance: .; d_gene: TRBD1; j_gene: TRBJ2-4; CDR3nt: TGCGCCAGCAGCTTAGACAGGGGAGTAAACATTCAGTACTTC; CDR3aa: CASSLDRGVNIQYF
v_gene: TRBV6-1; abundance: few; d_gene: .; j_gene: TRBJ2-3; CDR3nt: TGTGCCAGCACTAGCGGGACAGGGGGCACAGATACGCAGTATTTT; CDR3aa: CASTSGTGGTDTQYF
v_gene: TRBV2; abundance: .; d_gene: TRBD1; j_gene: TRBJ2-5; CDR3nt: TGTGCCAGCGGGGGACAGAGTAACCAAGAGACCCAGTACTTC; CDR3aa: CASGGQSNQETQYF
v_gene: TRBV10-3; abundance: .; d_gene: .; j_gene: TRBJ2-3; CDR3nt: TGTGCCATCAGTGAGTCGGGGTTTGGAGATACGCAGTATTTT; CDR3aa: CAISESGFGDTQYF
v_gene: TRBV4-1; abundance: .; d_gene: .; j_gene: TRBJ2-1; CDR3nt: TGCGCCAGCAGCCAAGATCTGTCGGAGCTCAAGCAGTTCTTC; CDR3aa: CASSQDLSELKQFF
v_gene: TRBV19; abundance: .; d_gene: TRBD1; j_gene: TRBJ1-1; CDR3nt: TGTGCCAGTAGTAACAGGGGCGGGAACACTGAAGCTTTCTTT; CDR3aa: CASSNRGGNTEAFF
v_gene: TRBV9; abundance: medium-sized; d_gene: TRBD2; j_gene: TRBJ2-7; CDR3nt: TGTGCCAGCAGCGTAGAAAGCGGGGTAACCTACGAGCAGTACTTC; CDR3aa: CASSVESGVTYEQYF
v_gene: TRBV6-5; abundance: .; d_gene: .; j_gene: TRBJ2-6; CDR3nt: TGTGCCAGCAGTTCCCCGGCTTCTGGGGCCAACGTCCTGACTTTC; CDR3aa: CASSSPASGANVLTF
v_gene: TRBV7-2; abundance: .; d_gene: .; j_gene: TRBJ2-5; CDR3nt: TGTGCCAGCAGCTCAACAAGCTGGGGGCGGGTCGGGGAGGAGACCCAGTACTTC; CDR3aa: CASSSTSWGRVGEETQYF
v_gene: TRBV7-9; abundance: .; d_gene: TRBD2; j_gene: TRBJ2-5; CDR3nt: TGTGCCGGTACTAGCGGGGACCAAGAGACCCAGTACTTC; CDR3aa: CAGTSGDQETQYF
v_gene: TRBV9; abundance: once; d_gene: .; j_gene: TRBJ1-2; CDR3nt: TGTGCCAGCAGCGGTGGGGCCGGGCGGGGGATTGGGGGTTATGGCTACACCTTC; CDR3aa: CASSGGAGRGIGGYGYTF
v_gene: TRBV7-8; abundance: .; d_gene: .; j_gene: TRBJ2-7; CDR3nt: TGTGCCAGCAGCTTAGATCCGGTGGCGGAGCAGTACTTC; CDR3aa: CASSLDPVAEQYF
v_gene: TRBV5-4; abundance: .; d_gene: TRBD1; j_gene: TRBJ1-2; CDR3nt: TGTGCCAGCAGCCCGCCTGGAGGGACAGGGGTTGGCTACACCTTC; CDR3aa: CASSPPGGTGVGYTF
v_gene: TRBV5-4; abundance: .; d_gene: .; j_gene: TRBJ1-5; CDR3nt: TGTGCCAGCAGCGAGCGCGGTAGGAATCAGCCCCAGCATTTT; CDR3aa: CASSERGRNQPQHF
v_gene: TRBV7-2; abundance: .; d_gene: .; j_gene: TRBJ1-3; CDR3nt: TGTGCCAGCAGCTATCAGGGGAGAAGCTCTGGAAACACCATATATTTT; CDR3aa: CASSYQGRSSGNTIYF
v_gene: TRBV28; abundance: once; d_gene: .; j_gene: TRBJ1-5; CDR3nt: TGTGCCTCCAACGTTCAGCCCCAGCATTTT; CDR3aa: CASNVQPQHF
v_gene: TRBV7-2; abundance: .; d_gene: TRBD1; j_gene: TRBJ2-5; CDR3nt: TGTGCCAGCAGCTTGGGACAGAGGCTGGAGACCCAGTACTTC; CDR3aa: CASSLGQRLETQYF
v_gene: TRBV7-8; abundance: .; d_gene: TRBD2; j_gene: TRBJ2-7; CDR3nt: TGTGCCAGCAGCTTAGGAACTAGCGGGGGGGCCGAGCAGTACTTC; CDR3aa: CASSLGTSGGAEQYF
v_gene: TRBV1; abundance: few; d_gene: .; j_gene: TRBJ1-4; CDR3nt: TGCACCAGCGGCGGACAGTCCATGGGAGAACTGTTTTTT; CDR3aa: CTSGGQSMGELFF
v_gene: TRBV5-1; abundance: .; d_gene: .; j_gene: TRBJ1-1; CDR3nt: TGCGCCAGCAGCTTGGCTACTACAAACACTGAAGCTTTCTTT; CDR3aa: CASSLATTNTEAFF
v_gene: TRBV28; abundance: .; d_gene: .; j_gene: TRBJ2-5; CDR3nt: TGTGCCAGCAGTCCTGGGGGGCCCGGGGAGACCCAGTACTTC; CDR3aa: CASSPGGPGETQYF